This TCR beta chain was documented in a study of T cells in Graves' hyperthyroidism and ophthalmopathy. Amplification of TCR beta CDR3 regions was performed using RNA transcripts as template. TCR CDR3 regions were first amplified by RT-PCR with HTBI primers. TCRdb redid the calling of the multiplex PCR reads with MiXCR, one entry per CDR3 protein. The table has about 58,000 distinct CDR3 sequences, less than 50% seen once. Germline V gene sequence: CDR1 SGDLS, CDR2 YYNGEE. Between the trimmed V and J ends, which lost 3 bases and 8 bases, there was a span of 17 bases. There are 15 residues in the CDR3.

The clonotype was recovered from a woman in her 30s with Graves' ophthalmopathy. Specimen: blood. This rearrangement joins TRBV9 to TRBJ1-4, with D possibly being TRBD1 (5 bases). CDR3 residues: CASSASGGWEEKLFF. The DNA of the CDR3 is TGTGCCAGCAGCGCCAGCGGGGGGTGGGAGGAAAAACTGTTTTTT.